A single sample gave rise to the 28 T cell receptor beta chains below, sequenced in a study of tumor and adjacent non-tumor tissue in lung cancer. RNA was extracted from bulk tissue without any cell sorting. This non-tumor lung sample came from over 3 cm beyond the tumor edge. The library came from three nested PCR rounds adapted from ARM-PCR protocols. TCRdb itself ran the multiplex PCR reads through MiXCR, one entry per CDR3 protein. This table has around 40,000 distinct CDR3 sequences, 60% appearing once. The specimen was distant non-tumor lung tissue. Receptor source: a man in his fifties with non-small cell lung cancer.

The genes are TRBV6-6 and TRBJ2-3; 8 positions agree with TRBD1. V shed 2 bases, J shed 2 bases, and the junction held 6 bases outside the gene matches. The germline CDR1 and CDR2 sequences are MNHNY and SVGAGI (reference sequence). CDR3 length: 16 amino acids. Written as DNA, the CDR3 is TGTGCCAGCAGTTACGAACAGGGGGTTGACACAGATACGCAGTATTTT. Translation gives CASSYEQGVDTDTQYF.

As for this clonotype: Given the absence of the conserved phenylalanine or tryptophan at the CDR3 end, a read error is likely. Because the CDR3's place on the DNA is in doubt, the DNA is left out and the CDR3 is given as listed by TCRdb. The J gene is TRBJ1-2, the V gene TRBV29-1. A total of 14 residues make up the CDR3, ends included. Germline V gene sequence: CDR1 SQVTM, CDR2 ANQGSEA. CDR3 loop: CSVLIGEGNYGYIL.

This clonotype was observed many times. This chain links TRBV20-1 with TRBJ2-5, with 13 bases fitting TRBD2. After removal of 6 bases from V and 2 bases from J, the junction contained 9 bases not matched to a gene. The CDR3 contains 16 residues. The germline CDR1 and CDR2 sequences are DFQATT and SNEGSKA (reference sequence). The CDR3, as DNA: TGCAGTGCAGCTAGGACTAGCGGGGGCCAACAAGAGACCCAGTACTTC. It translates to CSAARTSGGQQETQYF.

This clonotype was counted only a few times. A much larger clone lies one base from this, so it may be a read error. V is TRBV29-1 and J is TRBJ2-2, with TRBD2 as a possible D gene (5 bases). CDR1 is SQVTM, CDR2 ANQGSEA, per germline. This CDR3 has 13 amino acids. The CDR3 DNA reads TGCAGCGTACGGACGGGTAACACCGGGGAGATGTTTTTT. It codes for CSVRTGNTGEMFF.

To note about this clonotype: This may come from a read error, since a much larger clone is one base off. DNA for the CDR3: TGCGTCAGCAGCTTGGGACTAGCTTCAGATACGCAGTATTTT. Protein sequence: CVSSLGLASDTQYF. V gene TRBV5-1 combines with J gene TRBJ2-3, with 9 bases fitting TRBD2. The CDR3 contains 14 residues. In germline, CDR1 is SGHRS, CDR2 YFSETQ.

In regard to this clonotype: Germline and junction disagree at one end, which may indicate a read error. This chain joins TRBV6-5 and TRBJ2-2; 8 nucleotides align to TRBD1. This CDR3 spans 15 amino acids. Germline CDR1 MNHEY, CDR2 SVGAGI. Here the CDR3 DNA reads TGTGCCAGTAGTAAAGTCAGGGGGCAGGCCGGGAAGCTGTTTTTT. This encodes CASSKVRGQAGKLFF.

Note on this clonotype: Sequence at one end of the junction differs from germline and may be a read error. The chain couples TRBV5-4 to TRBJ2-3; 8 nucleotides line up with TRBD2. The CDR3 spans 14 residues. The germline V gene has CDR1 SGHNT and CDR2 YYREEE (reference sequence). The CDR3 region is CASSFSGVALSHYF. CDR3 nucleotides: TGTGCAAGCAGCTTTAGCGGGGTGGCGTTATCACACTATTTT.

The chain has TRBV6-1 and TRBJ1-2, with a weak D call TRBD1 (5 bases). The CDR3 has 15 amino acids. Trimming stripped 11 bases from V and 4 bases from J, with 23 bases between. Germline assignment: CDR1 MNHNS and CDR2 SASEGT. The DNA for the CDR3 is TGTGCCGGCACCGAACGGGGGGTATTCCGCTATGGCTACACCTTC. Amino acid sequence: CAGTERGVFRYGYTF.

This clonotype was observed many times. The chain links TRBV6-5 to TRBJ2-1; TRBD1 is a possible D gene (5 bases). Germline-derived CDR1 and CDR2 are MNHEY and SVGAGI. This CDR3 is 16 amino acids long. V lost 4 bases, J lost 2 bases, and 15 bases lay in between. The CDR3 protein is CASSWRDQGPYNEQFF. The CDR3 DNA follows: TGTGCCAGCAGTTGGAGAGATCAGGGCCCCTACAATGAGCAGTTCTTC.

Worth noting for this clonotype: The junction departs from germline at one end; a sequencing error may be responsible. This chain's CDR3 is CASSYGGRYYNEQSF. The CDR3 nucleotides read TGTGCCAGCAGCTACGGCGGCAGATACTACAATGAGCAGTCCTTC. The chain has TRBV28 and TRBJ2-1; no firm D call. The germline V gene has CDR1 MDHEN and CDR2 SYDVKM. The CDR3 extends over 15 amino acids.

This clonotype turned up a few times. This CDR3 reads CASSFRMSETQYF. The CDR3 coding sequence is TGTGCCAGCAGTTTCAGGATGTCGGAGACCCAGTACTTC. This chain joins TRBV28 and TRBJ2-5; D ambiguous. Germline V CDR1 and CDR2: MDHEN, SYDVKM. Trimming shortened V by 3 bases and J by 5 bases, and 10 bases separated the two germline ends. The CDR3 is 13 residues long.

DNA for the CDR3: TGCAGTGCTAGAGATCCGCTCAGAAGGGAAAGTAATCAGCCCCAGCATTTT. Translating it yields CSARDPLRRESNQPQHF. The chain combines TRBV20-1 with TRBJ1-5, with D uncertain. V was cut by 0 bases and J by 4 bases, with 19 bases left in between. Per germline, CDR1 DFQATT and CDR2 SNEGSKA (reference sequence). The CDR3 runs to 17 residues.

This clonotype was detected a few times. The gene calls are TRBV19 and TRBJ2-2; D unclear. The V gene lost 3 bases and the J gene lost 6 bases, with 5 bases spanning the gap. Germline V gene data show CDR1 as LNHDA and CDR2 as SQIVND (reference sequence). The CDR3 has 12 amino acids. The CDR3 region is CASSIAAGELFF. The CDR3 DNA reads TGTGCCAGTAGTATTGCGGCCGGGGAGCTGTTTTTT. Drawing the rest from reference TRBV19 and TRBJ2-2, the complete variable domain is DGGITQSPKYLFRKEGQNVTLSCEQNLNHDAMYWYRQDPGQGLRLIYYSQIVNDFQKGDIAEGYSVSREKKESFPLTVTSAQKNPTAFYLCASSIAAGELFFGEGSRLTVL.

This chain connects TRBV29-1 to TRBJ2-5; 7 bases agree with TRBD2. The V segment lost 6 bases and the J segment 5 bases; nucleotides outside the gene matches: 15. CDR3 length: 15 amino acids. Germline CDR1 reads SQVTM; CDR2 reads ANQGSEA. CDR3 region: CSVDERAGRDETQYF. CDR3 coding DNA: TGCAGCGTCGACGAAAGGGCAGGGAGGGATGAGACCCAGTACTTC.

This clonotype was seen only a few times. The rearrangement links TRBV5-1 to TRBJ2-2, with D uncertain. The CDR3 is 14 residues long. The V and J ends lost 0 bases and 3 bases respectively, with 6 bases between them. Germline V CDR1 and CDR2: SGHRS, YFSETQ. The CDR3 coding sequence is TGCGCCAGCAGCTTGGAGGCCTACACCGGGGAGCTGTTTTTT. It codes for CASSLEAYTGELFF.

This clonotype was seen repeatedly, ten times or more. The chain couples TRBV28 to TRBJ2-7; 9 positions match TRBD2. V trimming: 8 bases; J trimming: 4 bases; junction bases outside the gene matches: 9. Germline CDR1 and CDR2: MDHEN and SYDVKM. The CDR3 totals 14 residues. Written as DNA, the CDR3 is TGTGCCAGCGATGGCGGGGGGGCTGGATACGAGCAGTACTTC. As protein: CASDGGGAGYEQYF.

This clonotype was observed once. The V gene is TRBV6-1, the J gene TRBJ1-1, with a possible D match to TRBD1 (6 bases). Trimming stripped 7 bases from V and 6 bases from J, with 12 bases between. CDR3 size: 12 residues. The V gene's germline CDR1 is MNHNS and CDR2 SASEGT. The CDR3 spells CASTRGRAEAFF. The DNA for the CDR3 is TGTGCCAGCACCCGGGGGCGAGCTGAAGCTTTCTTT.

The chain links TRBV11-2 to TRBJ2-7, with D hard to call. The CDR3 sequence is 12 residues long. The germline CDR1 and CDR2 sequences are SGHAT and FQNNGV. The germline V and J ends were trimmed by 0 bases and 6 bases, with 6 bases remaining between them. CDR3 bases: TGTGCCAGCAGCTTAGAGGGGTTCGAGCAGTACGTC. Protein: CASSLEGFEQYV.

The V call is TRBV7-8, the J call TRBJ1-2; tentatively, D is TRBD1 (6 bases). The CDR3 consists of 14 residues. From germline, CDR1 is SGHVS and CDR2 FQNEAQ. Trimming took off 8 bases at V and 8 bases at J, with 21 bases between the two ends. The CDR3 DNA reads TGTGCCAGCTGCCGACAACAGGGTCGTGTCGGCTACACCTTC. It codes for CASCRQQGRVGYTF.

This clonotype occurred once. Mismatch with germline at one junction end may stem from a read error. The chain carries TRBV6-5 and TRBJ2-1; 9 bases map to TRBD2. The CDR3 has 16 residues. Germline V gene sequence: CDR1 MNHEY, CDR2 SVGAGI. CDR3 sequence: CASSKTSGSSNNERLF. CDR3 DNA: TGTGCCAGCAGTAAAACTAGCGGGTCCTCCAACAATGAGCGGTTATTC.

This chain joins TRBV5-6 and TRBJ2-3; D unclear. Per germline, CDR1 SGHDT and CDR2 YYEEEE. The CDR3 is 17 amino acids. The ends were cut back, 4 bases at V and 2 bases at J, with 20 bases in the middle. The DNA of the CDR3 is TGTGCCAGCAGCGTGGGGATGGGGATCCCAACCACAGATACGCAGTATTTT. Translation gives CASSVGMGIPTTDTQYF.

This clonotype was seen many times. The chain recombines TRBV29-1 with TRBJ1-4, with D tentatively TRBD1 (5 bases). Trimming took 4 bases from V and 4 from J, leaving 13 bases between them. The CDR3 contains 14 residues. Per germline, CDR1 SQVTM and CDR2 ANQGSEA. The CDR3: CSVAMGVGNEKLFF. CDR3 in DNA: TGCAGCGTTGCGATGGGGGTCGGTAATGAAAAACTGTTTTTT.

This clonotype was seen a few times. The chain combines TRBV5-1 with TRBJ2-1; D call uncertain. The germline V and J ends were trimmed by 0 bases and 0 bases, with 7 bases remaining between them. Germline assignment: CDR1 SGHRS and CDR2 YFSETQ. The CDR3 extends over 15 amino acids. The CDR3 sequence is CASSLDSPSYNEQFF. Written as DNA, the CDR3 is TGCGCCAGCAGCTTGGACTCCCCCTCCTACAATGAGCAGTTCTTC.

The rearrangement links TRBV6-5 to TRBJ2-7; 7 bases are a match to TRBD1. The CDR3 covers 18 residues. V lost 0 bases to trimming and J lost 4 bases; unmatched junction nucleotides: 15. CDR1 MNHEY and CDR2 SVGAGI come from the germline V gene. CDR3 amino acids: CASSYSAGTGAGGYEQYF. DNA of the CDR3: TGTGCCAGCAGTTACTCTGCTGGTACCGGGGCAGGGGGATACGAGCAGTACTTC.

Worth noting for this clonotype: This CDR3 is missing its conserved last phenylalanine or tryptophan, likely due to a read error. The rearrangement uses TRBV7-8 and TRBJ1-3; D gene ambiguous. CDR1 and CDR2 (germline): SGHVS, FQNEAQ. This CDR3 has 16 amino acids. The ends were cut back, 6 bases at V and 4 bases at J, with 19 bases in the middle. CDR3 region: CASSVTASVSGNTIYL. DNA for the CDR3: TGTGCCAGCAGTGTTACCGCCTCGGTTAGCGGAAACACCATATATCTT.

The V call is TRBV6-6, the J call TRBJ2-1; D ambiguous. The CDR3 is 15 residues long. Trimming cost V 6 bases and J 10 bases, with 22 bases left between them. The V gene's germline CDR1 is MNHNY and CDR2 SVGAGI (reference sequence). CDR3 DNA sequence: TGTGCCAGCAGCACGAAGTTTGGGAAGGGTAGCGAGCAGTTCTTC. It translates to CASSTKFGKGSEQFF.

The chain combines TRBV10-2 with TRBJ2-7, with D tentatively TRBD1 (5 bases). From germline, CDR1 is WSHSY and CDR2 SAAADI. CDR3 length equals 14 residues. Trimming left V 7 bases short and J 5 bases short, with 18 bases between. The CDR3 coding sequence is TGCGCCAGCAATGATGGGCAGGGTTGTGACGAGCAGTACTTC. This sequence encodes CASNDGQGCDEQYF.

On this clonotype: Likely a read error: the CDR3 ends without its conserved phenylalanine or tryptophan. This chain joins TRBV6-1 and TRBJ1-5, with a possible D match to TRBD1 (5 bases). This CDR3 spans 15 amino acids. The germline V gene has CDR1 MNHNS and CDR2 SASEGT. CDR3 coding DNA: TGTGCTAGCAGTGACGGGCTCTCAGGGAATCAGCCCCAGCATTTA. This codes for CASSDGLSGNQPQHL.